This T cell receptor beta chain was recorded in a study of T cell responses to AZD1222 COVID-19 vaccine. The CDR3 spans 12 residues. V lost 1 base to trimming and J lost 4 bases, with 7 bases between them. Per the germline V gene, CDR1 is GTSNPN and CDR2 is SVGIG (reference sequence). General study findings and limits: Breadth and depth of Spike-specific TCRs rose after two AZD1222 doses. Scientists sampled the repertoires only once the peak T cell response had passed. With dominance at 160-218 and 743-854, vaccine-associated CD4 TCRs spanned spike. The reported proportion of spike-specific TCRs targeting unmutated variant regions was nearly half.

Note on this clone: Its antigen is unidentified.

TCRdb's table, derived via immunoSEQ multiplex PCR, lists solely in-frame clones and lacks some. This table holds roughly 77,000 clones, about 92% found once. The receptor was derived from an adult who received the AZD1222 COVID-19 vaccine. This sample comprised peripheral blood, obtained 28 days after the second AZD1222 dose. The V and J genes are TRBV30 and TRBJ1-2; possibly TRBD1 for D (5 bases). CDR3 residues: CAWSGGGYGYTF. CDR3 DNA sequence: TGTGCCTGGAGTGGGGGGGGCTATGGCTACACCTTC.